Given below is one T cell receptor (beta chain) in context. Random hexamers primed reverse transcription of 0.5 to 1 ug RNA. Amplification of TCR beta CDR3 used immunoSEQ multiplex PCR across 54 Vbeta and 13 Jbeta. TCRdb processed the immunoSEQ multiplex PCR reads anew with MiXCR; each CDR3 protein has one entry. There are over 150,000 distinct CDR3 sequences in the sample; about 95% occur only once, and 0.093% lies in the top ten. This entry is derived from a study of CD8 T cells in Susac syndrome. Treatment-naive patients with stable or active relapsing-remitting disease were the multiple sclerosis controls. FACS was used to enrich TEMRA cells, whereas the CD8+ and CD4+ T cells were obtained by negative isolation. Losses at the gene ends were 2 bases for V and 2 bases for J; bases not matched to a gene: 4. Germline assignment: CDR1 LGHDT and CDR2 YNNKEL (reference sequence). This CDR3 spans 15 amino acids.

The sequence came from a human donor with multiple sclerosis. V usage is TRBV3-1 and J usage is TRBJ2-3, with TRBD1 matching 7 bases. The sample consisted of CD4+ T cells from PBMCs. Written as DNA, the CDR3 is TGTGCCAGCAGCCAACCGACAGGGAACACAGATACGCAGTATTTT. Translated, it gives CASSQPTGNTDTQYF.